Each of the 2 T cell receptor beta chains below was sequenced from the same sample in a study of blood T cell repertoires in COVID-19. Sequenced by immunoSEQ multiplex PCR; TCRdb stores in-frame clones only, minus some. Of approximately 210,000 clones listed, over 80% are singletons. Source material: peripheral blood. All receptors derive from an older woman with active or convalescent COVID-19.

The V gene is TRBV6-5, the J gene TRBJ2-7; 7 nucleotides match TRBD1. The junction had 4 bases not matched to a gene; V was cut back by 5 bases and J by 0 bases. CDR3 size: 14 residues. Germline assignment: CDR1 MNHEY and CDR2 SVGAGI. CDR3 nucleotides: TGTGCCAGCAGTCGACAGGGAAGCTCCTACGAGCAGTACTTC. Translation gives CASSRQGSSYEQYF.

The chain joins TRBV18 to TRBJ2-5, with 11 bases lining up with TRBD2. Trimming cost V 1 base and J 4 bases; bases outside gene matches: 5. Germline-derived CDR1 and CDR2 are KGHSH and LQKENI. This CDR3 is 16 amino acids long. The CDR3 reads CASSPLLAGGGETQYF. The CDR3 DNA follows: TGTGCCAGCTCACCACTTCTAGCGGGGGGAGGAGAGACCCAGTACTTC.